The 9 T cell receptor beta chains listed next were all sequenced from one sample in a study of memory CD4+ T cells and cytomegalovirus serostatus. Method: immunoSEQ multiplex PCR; TCRdb's copy keeps in-frame clones and lacks some. Among 40,000 to 55,000 clones listed, 82% were seen once. The sort gate was single viable CD3+CD4+CD8-CD45RO+ cells for memory CD4+ T cells. Sequencing used memory CD4+ T cells from blood. These receptors all come from an adult in good health and CMV-seronegative.

The genes are TRBV27 and TRBJ1-5; D may be TRBD1 (6 bases). The V gene lost 6 bases and the J gene lost 7 bases, with 16 bases spanning the gap. The germline V gene encodes CDR1 MNHEY and CDR2 SMNVEV (reference sequence). The CDR3 is 14 amino acids. The DNA of the CDR3 is TGTGCCAGCAGGCAAACAGGGACTGGACAGCCCCAGCATTTT. As protein: CASRQTGTGQPQHF.

The V gene is TRBV5-1, the J gene TRBJ1-2, with TRBD1 identical over 8 bases. This CDR3 has 14 residues. V was pared by 3 bases and J by 6 bases, with 7 bases of the junction left unmatched. CDR1 is SGHRS, CDR2 YFSETQ, per germline. The CDR3 region is CASSWDRPRDGYTF. The DNA of the CDR3 is TGCGCCAGCAGCTGGGACAGGCCACGAGATGGCTACACCTTC.

The rearrangement links TRBV27 to TRBJ1-2, with D hard to call. V lost 2 bases to trimming and J lost 7 bases, with 11 bases between them. Germline CDR1 MNHEY, CDR2 SMNVEV (reference sequence). CDR3 length equals 13 residues. The CDR3 coding sequence is TGTGCCAGCAGTTTAGGGAGGTCGGGTGGCTACACCTTC. Translation: CASSLGRSGGYTF.

This clone was detected only once. The chain is built from TRBV5-4 and TRBJ2-5; TRBD1 matches 10 bases. The V and J ends lost 0 bases and 4 bases, in that order; junction bases with no gene match: 0. Per germline, CDR1 SGHNT and CDR2 YYREEE (reference sequence). The CDR3 runs to 14 residues. CDR3 residues: CASSLGTGGETQYF. CDR3 sequence (DNA): TGTGCCAGCAGCTTGGGGACAGGGGGAGAGACCCAGTACTTC.

CDR3 sequence (DNA): TGCAGCGTTGTTGCGACAGGGAAGAACAATGAGCAGTTCTTC. This codes for CSVVATGKNNEQFF. J is TRBJ2-1 and V is TRBV29-1; 7 positions match TRBD1. Trimming removed 4 bases from V and 5 bases from J; junction bases left unmatched: 8. From germline, CDR1 is SQVTM and CDR2 ANQGSEA. This CDR3 has 14 residues.

The chain is built from TRBV9 and TRBJ1-4; TRBD1 is a possible D gene (5 bases). The germline V gene encodes CDR1 SGDLS and CDR2 YYNGEE. Trimming cost V 3 bases and J 16 bases, with 19 bases left between them. This CDR3 comprises 13 residues. In DNA form, the CDR3 reads TGTGCCAGCAGCGCGACGCCCCTGGGGACTCCGTTTTTT. It encodes CASSATPLGTPFF.

The V gene is TRBV10-3, the J gene TRBJ2-7; 10 nucleotides line up with TRBD2. The length of the CDR3 is 14 residues. Looked up from germline, CDR1 is ENHRY and CDR2 is SYGVKD. V dropped 5 bases and J dropped 3; count of bases not matched to a gene: 4. Written as DNA, the CDR3 is TGTGCCATCAGTCCAGCGGGGGGGAACTACGAGCAGTACTTC. Translated: CAISPAGGNYEQYF.

The chain recombines TRBV5-6 with TRBJ1-4; D remains unclear. V lost 4 bases and J lost 7, with 17 bases in between. The CDR3 consists of 15 residues. CDR1 and CDR2 from the germline V gene are SGHDT and YYEEEE. CDR3 sequence (DNA): TGTGCCAGCAGCATTCGTTTGATAAGTAGTGAAAAACTGTTTTTT. Amino acid sequence: CASSIRLISSEKLFF.

V and J are TRBV9 and TRBJ2-5, with D possibly being TRBD1 or TRBD2 (5 bases each). This CDR3 is 12 amino acids long. In germline, CDR1 is SGDLS, CDR2 YYNGEE. V was pared by 7 bases and J by 1 base, with 8 bases between. CDR3: CASGGFQETQYF. The CDR3 bases are TGTGCCAGCGGGGGATTCCAAGAGACCCAGTACTTC. The variable domain in full, completed from reference TRBV9 and TRBJ2-5, reads DSGVTQTPKHLITATGQRVTLRCSPRSGDLSVYWYQQSLDQGLQFLIQYYNGEERAKGNILERFSAQQFPDLHSELNLSSLELGDSALYFCASGGFQETQYFGPGTRLLVL.